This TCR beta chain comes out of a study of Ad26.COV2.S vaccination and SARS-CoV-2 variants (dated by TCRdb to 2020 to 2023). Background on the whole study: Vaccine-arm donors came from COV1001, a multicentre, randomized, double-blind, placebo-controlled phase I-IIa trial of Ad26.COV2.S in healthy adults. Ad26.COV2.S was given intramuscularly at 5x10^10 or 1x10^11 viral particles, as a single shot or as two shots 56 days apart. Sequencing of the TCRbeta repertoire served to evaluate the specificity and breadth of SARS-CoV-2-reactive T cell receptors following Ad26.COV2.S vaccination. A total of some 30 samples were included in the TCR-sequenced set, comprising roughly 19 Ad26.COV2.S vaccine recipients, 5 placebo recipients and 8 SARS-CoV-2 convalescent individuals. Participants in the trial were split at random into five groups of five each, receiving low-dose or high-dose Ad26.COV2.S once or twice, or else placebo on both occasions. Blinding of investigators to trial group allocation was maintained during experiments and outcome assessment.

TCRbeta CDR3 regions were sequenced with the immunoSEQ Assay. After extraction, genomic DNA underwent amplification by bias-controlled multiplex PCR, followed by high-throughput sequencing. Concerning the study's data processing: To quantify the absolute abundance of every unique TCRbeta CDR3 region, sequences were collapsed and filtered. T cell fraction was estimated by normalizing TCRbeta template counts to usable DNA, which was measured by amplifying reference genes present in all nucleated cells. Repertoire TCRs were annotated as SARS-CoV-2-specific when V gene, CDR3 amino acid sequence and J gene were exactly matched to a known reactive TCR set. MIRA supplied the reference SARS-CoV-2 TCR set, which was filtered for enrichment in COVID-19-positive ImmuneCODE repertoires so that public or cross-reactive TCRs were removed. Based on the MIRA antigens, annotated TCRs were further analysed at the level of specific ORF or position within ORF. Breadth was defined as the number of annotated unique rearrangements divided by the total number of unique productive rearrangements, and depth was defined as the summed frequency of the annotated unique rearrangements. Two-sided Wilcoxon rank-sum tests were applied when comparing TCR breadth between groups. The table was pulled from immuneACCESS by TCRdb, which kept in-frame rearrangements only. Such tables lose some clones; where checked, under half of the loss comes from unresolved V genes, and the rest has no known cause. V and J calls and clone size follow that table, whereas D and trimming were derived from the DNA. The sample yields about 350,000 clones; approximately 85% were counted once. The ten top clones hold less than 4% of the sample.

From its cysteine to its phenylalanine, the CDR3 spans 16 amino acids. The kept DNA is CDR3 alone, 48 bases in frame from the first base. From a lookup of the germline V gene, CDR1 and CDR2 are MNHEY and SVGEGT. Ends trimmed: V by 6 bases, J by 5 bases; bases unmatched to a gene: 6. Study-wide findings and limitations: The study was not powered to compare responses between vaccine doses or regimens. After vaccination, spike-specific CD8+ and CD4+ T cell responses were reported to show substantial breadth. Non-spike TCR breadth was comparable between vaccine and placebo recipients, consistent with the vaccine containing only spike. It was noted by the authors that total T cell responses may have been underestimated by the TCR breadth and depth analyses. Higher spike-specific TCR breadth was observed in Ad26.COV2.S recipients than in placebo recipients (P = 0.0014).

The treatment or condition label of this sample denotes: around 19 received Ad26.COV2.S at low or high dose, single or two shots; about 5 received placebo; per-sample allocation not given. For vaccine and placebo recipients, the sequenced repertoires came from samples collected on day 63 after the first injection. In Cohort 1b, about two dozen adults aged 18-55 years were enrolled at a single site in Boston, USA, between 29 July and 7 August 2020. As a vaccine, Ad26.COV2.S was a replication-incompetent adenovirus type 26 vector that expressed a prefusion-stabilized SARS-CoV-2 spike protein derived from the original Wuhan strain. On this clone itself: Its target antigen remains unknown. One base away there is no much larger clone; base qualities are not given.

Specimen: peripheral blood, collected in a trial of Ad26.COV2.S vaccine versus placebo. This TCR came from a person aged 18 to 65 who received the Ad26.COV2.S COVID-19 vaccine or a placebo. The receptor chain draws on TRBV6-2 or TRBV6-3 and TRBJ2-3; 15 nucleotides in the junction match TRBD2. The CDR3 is CASSPGTSGRLDTQYF. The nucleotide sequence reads TGTGCCAGCAGCCCCGGGACTAGCGGGAGGTTAGATACGCAGTATTTT.